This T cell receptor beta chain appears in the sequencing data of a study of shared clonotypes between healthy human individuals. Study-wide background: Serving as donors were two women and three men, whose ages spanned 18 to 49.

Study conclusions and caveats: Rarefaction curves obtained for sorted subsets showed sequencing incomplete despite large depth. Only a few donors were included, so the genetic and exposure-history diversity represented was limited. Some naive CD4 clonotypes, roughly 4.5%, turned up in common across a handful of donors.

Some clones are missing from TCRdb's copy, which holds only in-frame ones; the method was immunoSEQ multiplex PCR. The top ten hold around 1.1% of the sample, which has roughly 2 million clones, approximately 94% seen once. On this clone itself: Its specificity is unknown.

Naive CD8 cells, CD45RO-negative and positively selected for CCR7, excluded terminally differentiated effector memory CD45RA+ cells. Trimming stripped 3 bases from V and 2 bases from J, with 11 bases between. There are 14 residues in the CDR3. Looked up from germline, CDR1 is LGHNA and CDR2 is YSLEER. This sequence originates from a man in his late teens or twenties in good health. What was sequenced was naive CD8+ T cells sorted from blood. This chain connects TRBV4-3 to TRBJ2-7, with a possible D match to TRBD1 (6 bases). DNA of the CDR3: TGCGCCAGCAGCCAGAAGACAGGTACCTACGAGCAGTACTTC. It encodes CASSQKTGTYEQYF.